This TCR beta chain originates from a study of cytomegalovirus exposure and HLA in healthy donors. The V segment lost 6 bases and the J segment 8 bases; nucleotides outside the gene matches: 6. This CDR3 comprises 13 residues. Germline V lookup: CDR1 SNHLY, CDR2 FYNNEI. Study-wide findings and caveats: 164 TCR beta chains were listed as cytomegalovirus-associated.

The table came from immunoSEQ multiplex PCR; TCRdb's copy has only in-frame clones and leaves some out. The sample has more than 150,000 clones; approximately 83% are singletons. Concerning this clone itself: Its matching antigen is unknown.

The sample taken for sequencing was PBMCs. The TCR comes from a woman aged 18-29 years in good health and CMV-seropositive. The chain combines TRBV2 with TRBJ1-3, with 8 bases aligning to TRBD1. The CDR3 DNA follows: TGTGCCAGCAGGGGGACAGGTCAAGACACCATATATTTT. This translates into CASRGTGQDTIYF.